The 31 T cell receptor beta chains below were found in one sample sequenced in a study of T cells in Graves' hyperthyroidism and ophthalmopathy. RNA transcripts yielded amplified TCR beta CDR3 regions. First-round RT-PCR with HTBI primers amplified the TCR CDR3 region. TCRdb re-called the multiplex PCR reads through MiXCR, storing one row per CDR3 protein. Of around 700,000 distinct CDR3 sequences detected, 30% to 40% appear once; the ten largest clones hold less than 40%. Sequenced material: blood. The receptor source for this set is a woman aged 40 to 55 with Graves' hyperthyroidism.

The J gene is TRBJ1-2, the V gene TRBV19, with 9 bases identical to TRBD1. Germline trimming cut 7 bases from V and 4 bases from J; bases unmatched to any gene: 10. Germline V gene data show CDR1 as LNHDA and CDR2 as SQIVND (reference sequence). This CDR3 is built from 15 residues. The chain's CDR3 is CASTRRDRVLYGYTF. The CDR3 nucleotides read TGTGCCAGTACTCGGAGGGACAGGGTTCTCTATGGCTACACCTTC.

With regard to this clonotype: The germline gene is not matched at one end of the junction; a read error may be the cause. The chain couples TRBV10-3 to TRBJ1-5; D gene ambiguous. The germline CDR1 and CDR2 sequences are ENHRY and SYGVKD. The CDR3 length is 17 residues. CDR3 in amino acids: CASSYSPRLLGNQPQHF. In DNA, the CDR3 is TGTGCCAGCAGTTACTCCCCCCGACTCCTCGGCAACCAGCCCCAGCATTTT.

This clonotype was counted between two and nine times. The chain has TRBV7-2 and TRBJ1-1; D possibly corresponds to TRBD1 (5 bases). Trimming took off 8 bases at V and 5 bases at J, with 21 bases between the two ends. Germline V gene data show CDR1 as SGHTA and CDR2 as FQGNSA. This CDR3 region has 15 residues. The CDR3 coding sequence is TGTGCCAGCTCACCTGGGGCGTGGGGCGAGACTGAAGCTTTCTTT. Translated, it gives CASSPGAWGETEAFF.

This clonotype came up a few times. The CDR3 sequence is CASTRVNNYGYTF. The CDR3 nucleotides are TGTGCCAGCACCCGGGTGAATAACTATGGCTACACCTTC. V gene TRBV6-2 or TRBV6-3 combines with J gene TRBJ1-2; no definite D call. V was pared by 7 bases and J by 1 base, with 10 bases between. The CDR3 runs to 13 residues. Germline loops: CDR1 MNHEY, CDR2 SVGEGT.

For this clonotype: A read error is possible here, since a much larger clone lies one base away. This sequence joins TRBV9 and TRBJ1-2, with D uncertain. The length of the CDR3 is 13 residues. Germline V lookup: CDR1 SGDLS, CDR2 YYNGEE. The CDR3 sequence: CASSNTTNYGSTF. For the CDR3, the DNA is TGTGCCAGCAGTAACACTACTAACTATGGCTCCACCTTC.

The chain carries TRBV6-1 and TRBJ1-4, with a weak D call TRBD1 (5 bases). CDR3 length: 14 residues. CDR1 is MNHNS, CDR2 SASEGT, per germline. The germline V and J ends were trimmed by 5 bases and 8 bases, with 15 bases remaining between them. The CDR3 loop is CASSNQVGTEKLFF. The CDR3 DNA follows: TGTGCCAGCAGTAATCAAGTTGGGACGGAAAAACTGTTTTTT.

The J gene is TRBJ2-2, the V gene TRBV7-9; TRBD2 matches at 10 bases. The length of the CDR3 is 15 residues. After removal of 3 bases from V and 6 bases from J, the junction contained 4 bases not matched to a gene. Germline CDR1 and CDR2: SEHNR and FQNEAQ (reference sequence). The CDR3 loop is CASSLLAGEPGELFF. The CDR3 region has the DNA TGTGCCAGCAGCTTGCTAGCGGGAGAGCCCGGGGAGCTGTTTTTT.

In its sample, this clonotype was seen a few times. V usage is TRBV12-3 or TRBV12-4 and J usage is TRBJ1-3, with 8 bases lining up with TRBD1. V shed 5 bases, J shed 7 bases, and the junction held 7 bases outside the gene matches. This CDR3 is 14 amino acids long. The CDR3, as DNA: TGTGCCAGCAGTCCAAGACAGGGGCCCAACACCATATATTTT. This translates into CASSPRQGPNTIYF.

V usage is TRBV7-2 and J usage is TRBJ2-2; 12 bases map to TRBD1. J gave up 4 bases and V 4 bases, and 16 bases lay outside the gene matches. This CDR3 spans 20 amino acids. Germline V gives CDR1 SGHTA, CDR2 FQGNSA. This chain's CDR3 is CASSSTGDRGRVGRTGELFF. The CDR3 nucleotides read TGTGCCAGCAGCTCCACGGGGGACAGGGGGCGGGTCGGGCGCACCGGGGAGCTGTTTTTT.

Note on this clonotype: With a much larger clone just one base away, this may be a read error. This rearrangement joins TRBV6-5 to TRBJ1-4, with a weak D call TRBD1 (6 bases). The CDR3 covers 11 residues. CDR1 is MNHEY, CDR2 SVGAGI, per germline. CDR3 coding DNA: TGTGCCAGCAGCAAGGGGGAAAGACTGTTTTTT. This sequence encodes CASSKGERLFF.

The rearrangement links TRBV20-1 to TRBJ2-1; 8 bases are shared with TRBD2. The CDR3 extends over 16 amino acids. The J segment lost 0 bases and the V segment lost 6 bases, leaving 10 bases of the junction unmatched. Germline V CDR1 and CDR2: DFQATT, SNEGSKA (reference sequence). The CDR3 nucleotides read TGCAGTGCCCACCCGTTCAGCGGGGGCTCCTACAATGAGCAGTTCTTC. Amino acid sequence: CSAHPFSGGSYNEQFF.

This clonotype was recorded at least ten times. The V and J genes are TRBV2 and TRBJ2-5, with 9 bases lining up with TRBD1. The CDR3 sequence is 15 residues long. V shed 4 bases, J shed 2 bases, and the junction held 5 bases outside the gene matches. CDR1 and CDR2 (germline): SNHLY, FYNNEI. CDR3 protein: CASSGGTGRQETQYF. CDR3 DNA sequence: TGTGCCAGCAGTGGAGGGACAGGGAGGCAAGAGACCCAGTACTTC.

CDR3 sequence: CSGRAFDEQYF. CDR3 in DNA: TGCAGCGGGAGGGCCTTCGACGAGCAGTACTTC. V usage is TRBV29-1 and J usage is TRBJ2-7; the D gene is possibly TRBD2 (6 bases). The CDR3 extends over 11 amino acids. Germline-derived CDR1 and CDR2 are SQVTM and ANQGSEA. V lost 7 bases to trimming and J lost 5 bases, with 12 bases between them.

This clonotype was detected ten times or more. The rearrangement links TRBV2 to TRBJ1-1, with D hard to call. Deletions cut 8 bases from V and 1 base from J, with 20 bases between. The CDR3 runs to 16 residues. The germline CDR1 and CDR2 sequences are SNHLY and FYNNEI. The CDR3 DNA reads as TGTGCCAGCCTCGTCAGGACCCATCCCGCGAACACTGAAGCTTTCTTT. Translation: CASLVRTHPANTEAFF.

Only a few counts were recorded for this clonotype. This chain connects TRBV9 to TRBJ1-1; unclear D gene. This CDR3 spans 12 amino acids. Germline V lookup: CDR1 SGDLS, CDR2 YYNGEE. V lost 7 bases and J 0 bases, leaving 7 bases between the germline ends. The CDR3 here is CASLRLNTEAFF. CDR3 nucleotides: TGTGCCAGCCTTCGACTGAACACTGAAGCTTTCTTT.

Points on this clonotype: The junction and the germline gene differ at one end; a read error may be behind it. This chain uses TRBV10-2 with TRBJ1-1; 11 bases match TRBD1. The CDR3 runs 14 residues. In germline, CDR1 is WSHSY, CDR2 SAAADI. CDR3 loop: CASSGQGAHTEALF. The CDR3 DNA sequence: TGCGCCAGTAGTGGACAGGGGGCGCACACCGAAGCTCTCTTT.

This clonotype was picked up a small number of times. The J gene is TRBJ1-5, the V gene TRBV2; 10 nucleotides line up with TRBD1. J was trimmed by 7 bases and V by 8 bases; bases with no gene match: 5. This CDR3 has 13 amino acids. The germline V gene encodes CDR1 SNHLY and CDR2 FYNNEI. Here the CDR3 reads CASGTGDGQPQHF. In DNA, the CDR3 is TGTGCCAGCGGGACAGGGGATGGGCAGCCCCAGCATTTT.

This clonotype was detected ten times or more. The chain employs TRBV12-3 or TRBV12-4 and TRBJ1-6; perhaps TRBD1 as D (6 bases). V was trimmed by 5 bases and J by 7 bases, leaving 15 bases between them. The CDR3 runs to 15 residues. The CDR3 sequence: CASSPRGGGNSPLHF. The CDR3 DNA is TGTGCCAGCAGTCCCAGAGGGGGAGGAAATTCACCCCTCCACTTT.

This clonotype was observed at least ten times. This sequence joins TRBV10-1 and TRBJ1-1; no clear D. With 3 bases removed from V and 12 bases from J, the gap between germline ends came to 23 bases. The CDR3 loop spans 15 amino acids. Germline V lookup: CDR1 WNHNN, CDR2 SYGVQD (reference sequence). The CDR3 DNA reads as TGCGCCAGCAGTGATTTGAAGTCCGGACCCCGGGGTCCTTTCTTT. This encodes CASSDLKSGPRGPFF.

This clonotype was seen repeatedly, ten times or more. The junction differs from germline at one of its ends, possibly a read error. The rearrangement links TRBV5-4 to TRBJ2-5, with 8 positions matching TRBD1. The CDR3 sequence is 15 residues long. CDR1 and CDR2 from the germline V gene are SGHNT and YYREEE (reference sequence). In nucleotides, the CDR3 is TGTGCCAACAGCTTGCCCGGACAGGGAGTAGAGACCCAGTACTTC. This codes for CANSLPGQGVETQYF.

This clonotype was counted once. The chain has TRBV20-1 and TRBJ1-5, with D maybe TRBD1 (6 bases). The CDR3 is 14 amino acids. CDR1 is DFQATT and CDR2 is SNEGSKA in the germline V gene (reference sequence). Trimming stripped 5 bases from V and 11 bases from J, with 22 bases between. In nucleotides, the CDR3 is TGCAGTGCTGAATGGACGGGGGGCCCAGAGACCCAGCATTTT. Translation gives CSAEWTGGPETQHF.

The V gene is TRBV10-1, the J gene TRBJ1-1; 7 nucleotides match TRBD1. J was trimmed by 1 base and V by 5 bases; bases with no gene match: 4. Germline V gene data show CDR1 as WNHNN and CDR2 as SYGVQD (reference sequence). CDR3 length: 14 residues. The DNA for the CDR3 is TGCGCCAGCAGTAACGGGACAGCGAACACTGAAGCTTTCTTT. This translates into CASSNGTANTEAFF.

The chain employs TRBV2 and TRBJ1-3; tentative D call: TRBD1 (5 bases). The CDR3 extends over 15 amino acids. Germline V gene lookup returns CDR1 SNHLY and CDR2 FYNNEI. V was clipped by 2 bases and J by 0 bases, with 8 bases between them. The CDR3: CASSETGPSGNTIYF. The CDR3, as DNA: TGTGCCAGCAGTGAAACGGGGCCCTCTGGAAACACCATATATTTT. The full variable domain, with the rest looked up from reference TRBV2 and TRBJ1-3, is EPEVTQTPSHQVTQMGQEVILRCVPISNHLYFYWYRQILGQKVEFLVSFYNNEISEKSEIFDDQFSVERPDGSNFTLKIRSTKLEDSAMYFCASSETGPSGNTIYFGEGSWLTVV.

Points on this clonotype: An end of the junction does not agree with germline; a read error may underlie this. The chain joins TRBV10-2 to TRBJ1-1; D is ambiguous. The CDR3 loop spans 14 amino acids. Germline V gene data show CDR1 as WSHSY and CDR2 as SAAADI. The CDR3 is CASSPHRQGTEAFF. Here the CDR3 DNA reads TGTGCCAGCAGCCCCCACAGACAAGGCACTGAAGCTTTCTTT.

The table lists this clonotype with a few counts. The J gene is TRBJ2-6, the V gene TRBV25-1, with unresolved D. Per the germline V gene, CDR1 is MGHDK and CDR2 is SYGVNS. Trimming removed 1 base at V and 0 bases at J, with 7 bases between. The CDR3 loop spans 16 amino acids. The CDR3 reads CASSELGSSGANVLTF. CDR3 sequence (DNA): TGTGCCAGCAGTGAATTAGGTAGCTCTGGGGCCAACGTCCTGACTTTC.

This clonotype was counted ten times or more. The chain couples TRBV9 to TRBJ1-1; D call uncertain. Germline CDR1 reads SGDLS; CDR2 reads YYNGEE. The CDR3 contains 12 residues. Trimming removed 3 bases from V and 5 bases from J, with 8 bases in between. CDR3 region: CASSAQTTEAFF. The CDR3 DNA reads TGTGCCAGCAGCGCACAAACAACTGAAGCTTTCTTT. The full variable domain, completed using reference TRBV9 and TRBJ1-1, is DSGVTQTPKHLITATGQRVTLRCSPRSGDLSVYWYQQSLDQGLQFLIQYYNGEERAKGNILERFSAQQFPDLHSELNLSSLELGDSALYFCASSAQTTEAFFGQGTRLTVV.

Written as DNA, the CDR3 is TGTGCCAGCAGCGTAGAGGGCGGATACACCTTC. Protein product: CASSVEGGYTF. The genes are TRBV9 and TRBJ1-2; no definite D call. The CDR3 spans 11 residues. Germline CDR1 SGDLS, CDR2 YYNGEE. V was clipped by 0 bases and J by 11 bases, with 8 bases between them.

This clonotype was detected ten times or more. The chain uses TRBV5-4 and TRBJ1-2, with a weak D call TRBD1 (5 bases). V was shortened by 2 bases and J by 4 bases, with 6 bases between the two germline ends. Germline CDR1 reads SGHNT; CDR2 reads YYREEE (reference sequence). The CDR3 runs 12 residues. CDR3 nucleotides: TGTGCCAGCAGCTTCGGGGCCTATGGCTACACCTTC. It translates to CASSFGAYGYTF.

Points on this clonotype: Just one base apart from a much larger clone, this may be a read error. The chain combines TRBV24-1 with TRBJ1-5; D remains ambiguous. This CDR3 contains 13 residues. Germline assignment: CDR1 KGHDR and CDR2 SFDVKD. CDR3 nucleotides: TGTGCCACCGGTGAGTATAGCAATCAGCCCCAGCATTTT. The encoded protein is CATGEYSNQPQHF.

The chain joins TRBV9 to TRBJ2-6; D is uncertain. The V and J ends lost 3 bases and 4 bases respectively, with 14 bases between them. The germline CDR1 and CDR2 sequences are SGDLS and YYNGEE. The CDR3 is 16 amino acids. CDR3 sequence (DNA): TGTGCCAGCAGCGATTCCGGGTCGTTCGGGGCCAACGTCCTGACTTTC. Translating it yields CASSDSGSFGANVLTF.

Here the CDR3 DNA reads TGTGCCAGCAGCTTGGCTAGCGGGAGGGCGAGCACAGATACGCAGTATTTT. It translates to CASSLASGRASTDTQYF. The rearrangement joins TRBV7-6 to TRBJ2-3; 12 bases agree with TRBD2. The CDR3 is made up of 17 amino acids. Germline-derived CDR1 and CDR2 are SGHVS and FNYEAQ. Trimming cost V 3 bases and J 0 bases; bases outside gene matches: 4.